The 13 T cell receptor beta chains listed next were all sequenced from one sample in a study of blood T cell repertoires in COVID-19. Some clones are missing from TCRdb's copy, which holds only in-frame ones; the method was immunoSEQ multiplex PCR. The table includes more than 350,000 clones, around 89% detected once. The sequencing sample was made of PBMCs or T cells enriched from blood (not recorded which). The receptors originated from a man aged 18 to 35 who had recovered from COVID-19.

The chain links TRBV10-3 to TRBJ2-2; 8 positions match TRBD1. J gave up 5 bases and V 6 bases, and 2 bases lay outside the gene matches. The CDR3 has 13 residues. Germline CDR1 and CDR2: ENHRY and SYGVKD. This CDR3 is CAIRTGGTGELFF. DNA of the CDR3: TGTGCCATCAGAACAGGGGGAACCGGGGAGCTGTTTTTT.

This chain's CDR3 is CASRSIGYNEQFF. The CDR3 DNA follows: TGTGCCAGCCGTAGCATCGGATACAATGAGCAGTTCTTC. The J gene is TRBJ2-1, the V gene TRBV27, with D uncertain. The CDR3 sequence is 13 residues long. V shed 8 bases and J shed 4 bases, with 12 bases lying between them. Germline-derived CDR1 and CDR2 are MNHEY and SMNVEV (reference sequence).

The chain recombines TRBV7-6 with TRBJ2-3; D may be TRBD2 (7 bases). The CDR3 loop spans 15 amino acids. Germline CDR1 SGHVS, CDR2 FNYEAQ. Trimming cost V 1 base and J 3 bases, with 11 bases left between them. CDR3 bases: TGTGCCAGCAGCTTAGGGGGGGGGCTGACAGATACGCAGTATTTT. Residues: CASSLGGGLTDTQYF.

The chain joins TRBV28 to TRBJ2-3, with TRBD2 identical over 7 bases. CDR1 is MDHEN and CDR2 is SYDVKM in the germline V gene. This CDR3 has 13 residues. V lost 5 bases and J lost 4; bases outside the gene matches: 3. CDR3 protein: CASSTTSPDTQYF. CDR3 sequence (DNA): TGTGCCAGCAGTACGACTAGCCCAGATACGCAGTATTTT.

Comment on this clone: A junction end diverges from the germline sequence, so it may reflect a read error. The CDR3: CASSPSERGRPRF. The CDR3 DNA follows: TGTGCCAGCAGTCCTAGTGAACGCGGGAGGCCCCGCTTC. The genes are TRBV27 and TRBJ2-7; 8 nucleotides match TRBD2. Per germline, CDR1 MNHEY and CDR2 SMNVEV (reference sequence). The CDR3 runs to 13 residues.

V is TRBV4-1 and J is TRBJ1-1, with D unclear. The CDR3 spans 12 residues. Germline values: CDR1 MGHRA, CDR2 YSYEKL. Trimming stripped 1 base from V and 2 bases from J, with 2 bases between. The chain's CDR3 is CASSQANTEAFF. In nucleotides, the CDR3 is TGCGCCAGCAGCCAAGCAAACACTGAAGCTTTCTTT.

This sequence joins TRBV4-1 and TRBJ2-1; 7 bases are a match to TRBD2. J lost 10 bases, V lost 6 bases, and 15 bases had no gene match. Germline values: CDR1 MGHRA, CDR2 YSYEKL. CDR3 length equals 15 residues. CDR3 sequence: CASSPPGGSLWEQFF. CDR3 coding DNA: TGCGCCAGCAGTCCCCCCGGCGGGAGCTTATGGGAGCAGTTCTTC.

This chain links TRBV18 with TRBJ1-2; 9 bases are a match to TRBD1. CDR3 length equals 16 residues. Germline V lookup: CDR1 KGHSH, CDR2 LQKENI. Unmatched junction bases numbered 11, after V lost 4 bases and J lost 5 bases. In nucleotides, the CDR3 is TGTGCCAGCTCACTCACTGATATGGACAGGGGATATGGCTACACCTTC. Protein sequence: CASSLTDMDRGYGYTF. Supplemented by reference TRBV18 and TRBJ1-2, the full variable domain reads NAGVMQNPRHLVRRRGQEARLRCSPMKGHSHVYWYRQLPEEGLKFMVYLQKENIIDESGMPKERFSAEFPKEGPSILRIQQVVRGDSAAYFCASSLTDMDRGYGYTFGSGTRLTVV.

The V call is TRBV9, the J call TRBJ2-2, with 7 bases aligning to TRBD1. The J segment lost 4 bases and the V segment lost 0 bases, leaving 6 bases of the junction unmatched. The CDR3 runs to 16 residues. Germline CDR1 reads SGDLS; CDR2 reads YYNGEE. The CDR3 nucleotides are TGTGCCAGCAGCGTAGATCCGGGACAGCTCACCGGGGAGCTGTTTTTT. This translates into CASSVDPGQLTGELFF.

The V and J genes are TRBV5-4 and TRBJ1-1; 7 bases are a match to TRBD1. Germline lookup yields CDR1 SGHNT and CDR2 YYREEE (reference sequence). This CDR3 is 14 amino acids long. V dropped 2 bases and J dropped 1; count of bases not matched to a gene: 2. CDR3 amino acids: CASSFGQENTEAFF. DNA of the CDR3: TGTGCCAGCAGCTTCGGACAGGAGAACACTGAAGCTTTCTTT.

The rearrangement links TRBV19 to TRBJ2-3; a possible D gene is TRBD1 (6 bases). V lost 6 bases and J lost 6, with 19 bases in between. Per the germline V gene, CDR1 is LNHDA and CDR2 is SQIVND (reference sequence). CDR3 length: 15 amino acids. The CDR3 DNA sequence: TGTGCCAGTAGACCGGGACATACTACTGGGGATACGCAGTATTTT. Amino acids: CASRPGHTTGDTQYF.

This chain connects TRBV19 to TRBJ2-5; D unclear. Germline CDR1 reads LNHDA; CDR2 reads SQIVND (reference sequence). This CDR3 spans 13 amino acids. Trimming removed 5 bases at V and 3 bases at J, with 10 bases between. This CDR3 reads CASSDGAKETQYF. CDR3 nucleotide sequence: TGTGCCAGTAGTGACGGAGCCAAAGAGACCCAGTACTTC.

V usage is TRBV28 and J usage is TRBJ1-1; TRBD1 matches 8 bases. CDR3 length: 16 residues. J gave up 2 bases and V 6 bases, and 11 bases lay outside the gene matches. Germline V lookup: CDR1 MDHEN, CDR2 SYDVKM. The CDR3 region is CASSIRGLSSNTEAFF. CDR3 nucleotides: TGTGCCAGCAGCATCAGGGGGCTTAGTAGCAACACTGAAGCTTTCTTT.